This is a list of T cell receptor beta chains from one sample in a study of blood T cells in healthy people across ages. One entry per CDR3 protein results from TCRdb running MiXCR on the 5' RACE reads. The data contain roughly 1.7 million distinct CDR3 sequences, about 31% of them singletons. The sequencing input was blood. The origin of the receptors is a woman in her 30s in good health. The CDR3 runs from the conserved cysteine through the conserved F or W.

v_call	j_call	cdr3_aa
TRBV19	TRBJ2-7	CASSIDLWRGINYEQYF
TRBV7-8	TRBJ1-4	CASSLGRLATNEKLFF
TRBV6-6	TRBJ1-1	CASSYSGGYTEAFF
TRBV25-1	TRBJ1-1	CASSEREWNTEAFF
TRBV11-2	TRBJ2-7	CASSQIGEQYF
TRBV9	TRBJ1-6	CASSTEGAGNSPLHF
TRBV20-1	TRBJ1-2	CGARVGGYGYTF
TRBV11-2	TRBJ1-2	CASSSDGGYYGYTF
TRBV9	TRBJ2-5	CASSVGLRGPPETQYF
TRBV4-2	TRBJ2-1	CASSQGEAGGAYNEQFF